Presented here are 15 T cell receptor beta chains from one specimen sequenced in a study of blood T cell repertoires in COVID-19. Sequenced by immunoSEQ multiplex PCR; TCRdb stores in-frame clones only, minus some. This table holds about 82,000 clones, less than 85% found once. The specimen sequenced was peripheral blood. Receptor source: a human donor with acute or convalescent COVID-19. The donor label of this sample is uncertain.

The chain employs TRBV7-2 and TRBJ2-7, with TRBD2 identical over 11 bases. This CDR3 has 15 amino acids. With V trimmed by 5 bases and J by 8 bases, 11 bases remained unmatched. CDR1 and CDR2 (germline): SGHTA, FQGNSA. The CDR3 nucleotides read TGTGCCAGCAGCCCCTTAGCGGGAGGGTCGTCGCAGCAGTACTTC. The encoded protein is CASSPLAGGSSQQYF. The whole variable domain, remainder taken from reference TRBV7-2 and TRBJ2-7, is GAGVSQSPSNKVTEKGKDVELRCDPISGHTALYWYRQSLGQGLEFLIYFQGNSAPDKSGLPSDRFSAERTGGSVSTLTIQRTQQEDSAVYLCASSPLAGGSSQQYFGPGTRLTVT.

The chain carries TRBV28 and TRBJ1-5, with 7 positions matching TRBD1. Germline CDR1 MDHEN, CDR2 SYDVKM. The CDR3 is made up of 15 amino acids. Trimming cost V 6 bases and J 6 bases; bases outside gene matches: 11. The CDR3 protein is CASSPKTGYVQPQHF. The CDR3, as DNA: TGTGCCAGCAGCCCGAAGACAGGGTATGTTCAGCCCCAGCATTTT.

The V call is TRBV18, the J call TRBJ1-1, with TRBD1 identical over 7 bases. The V gene end was trimmed by 6 bases and the J gene end by 6 bases; junction bases not matched to a gene: 7. The CDR3 loop spans 13 amino acids. Germline CDR1 reads KGHSH; CDR2 reads LQKENI. CDR3 sequence: CASSGTAYPEAFF. In nucleotides, the CDR3 is TGTGCCAGCTCCGGGACAGCGTATCCTGAAGCTTTCTTT.

This clone was observed a handful of times. The chain combines TRBV27 with TRBJ2-3, with TRBD2 matching 12 bases. With 6 bases clipped from V and 5 bases from J, the junction kept 9 bases outside the gene matches. CDR3 length: 16 amino acids. The germline gives CDR1 MNHEY, CDR2 SMNVEV (reference sequence). CDR3: CASSPEASGRGDTQYF. The CDR3 region has the DNA TGTGCCAGCAGCCCCGAGGCTAGCGGGAGGGGAGATACGCAGTATTTT.

The count of this clone is one. This chain joins TRBV10-3 and TRBJ1-2; 7 positions match TRBD1. V dropped 2 bases and J dropped 8; count of bases not matched to a gene: 2. Germline assignment: CDR1 ENHRY and CDR2 SYGVKD. This CDR3 has 12 residues. CDR3 amino acids: CAISETGEGYTF. In DNA form, the CDR3 reads TGTGCCATCAGTGAGACAGGGGAAGGCTACACCTTC.

V gene TRBV11-2 combines with J gene TRBJ2-7, with TRBD2 as a possible D gene (6 bases). CDR3 length: 14 residues. From germline, CDR1 is SGHAT and CDR2 FQNNGV. Trimming left V 7 bases short and J 0 bases short, with 13 bases between. The CDR3 reads CASTLGGVSYEQYF. As DNA, the CDR3 is TGTGCCAGCACCCTCGGGGGTGTCTCCTACGAGCAGTACTTC.

The V and J genes are TRBV19 and TRBJ1-2; D may be TRBD1 (5 bases). CDR1 and CDR2 from the germline V gene are LNHDA and SQIVND (reference sequence). The V end was cut by 4 bases, the J end by 2 bases, with 14 bases between. This CDR3 spans 15 amino acids. The CDR3 nucleotides read TGTGCCAGTAGTAGCCCGGACACGTTCAACTATGGCTACACCTTC. Translated: CASSSPDTFNYGYTF.

The genes are TRBV25-1 and TRBJ1-1; 8 positions agree with TRBD1. Germline V lookup: CDR1 MGHDK, CDR2 SYGVNS. Losses at the gene ends were 6 bases for V and 4 bases for J; bases not matched to a gene: 1. The CDR3 consists of 12 residues. This CDR3 is CASRDRVTEAFF. In DNA, the CDR3 is TGTGCCAGCAGGGACAGGGTCACTGAAGCTTTCTTT.

The gene calls are TRBV3-1 (or the pseudogene TRBV3-2) and TRBJ1-4; the D is unclear. Trimming took off 6 bases at V and 8 bases at J, with 7 bases between the two ends. There are 11 residues in the CDR3. Germline-derived CDR1 and CDR2 are LGHDT and YNNKEL (reference sequence). CDR3 sequence (DNA): TGTGCCAGCAGGGGAGACGAAAAACTGTTTTTT. Protein product: CASRGDEKLFF.

The gene calls are TRBV7-2 and TRBJ2-2; TRBD1 aligns across 7 bases. Germline-derived CDR1 and CDR2 are SGHTA and FQGNSA. The CDR3 is 14 residues long. Unmatched junction bases numbered 4, after V lost 6 bases and J lost 3 bases. The CDR3 nucleotides read TGTGCCAGCAGTCGACAGGGCTACACCGGGGAGCTGTTTTTT. Translating it yields CASSRQGYTGELFF. The whole variable domain, remainder taken from reference TRBV7-2 and TRBJ2-2, is GAGVSQSPSNKVTEKGKDVELRCDPISGHTALYWYRQSLGQGLEFLIYFQGNSAPDKSGLPSDRFSAERTGGSVSTLTIQRTQQEDSAVYLCASSRQGYTGELFFGEGSRLTVL.

This rearrangement joins TRBV7-9 to TRBJ1-4, with 7 bases identical to TRBD1. The CDR3 spans 15 residues. Germline V gives CDR1 SEHNR, CDR2 FQNEAQ (reference sequence). V lost 8 bases to trimming and J lost 0 bases; unmatched junction nucleotides: 6. CDR3 residues: CASSGDSATNEKLFF. In DNA, the CDR3 is TGTGCCAGCTCGGGGGACAGTGCAACTAATGAAAAACTGTTTTTT.

The rearrangement joins TRBV5-6 to TRBJ2-3; D perhaps matches TRBD2 (6 bases). Trimming took off 4 bases at V and 6 bases at J, with 9 bases between the two ends. This CDR3 region has 12 residues. CDR1 SGHDT and CDR2 YYEEEE come from the germline V gene. The CDR3 coding sequence is TGTGCCAGCAGCGGGGAGGAGGATACGCAGTATTTT. Amino acid sequence: CASSGEEDTQYF.

The V gene is TRBV9, the J gene TRBJ2-1, with D perhaps matching TRBD1 (6 bases). Trimming removed 3 bases at V and 9 bases at J, with 10 bases between. This CDR3 has 12 residues. Germline V gene lookup returns CDR1 SGDLS and CDR2 YYNGEE. CDR3 in DNA: TGTGCCAGCAGCGCAGGGGCCGGTGAGCAGTTCTTC. It translates to CASSAGAGEQFF.

The V call is TRBV7-9, the J call TRBJ1-1; D might be TRBD1 (5 bases). V gave up 5 bases and J gave up 6 bases, with 13 bases separating them. Germline CDR1 reads SEHNR; CDR2 reads FQNEAQ (reference sequence). This CDR3 comprises 13 residues. CDR3 amino acids: CASSGETGAEAFF. In DNA, the CDR3 is TGTGCCAGCAGCGGAGAAACGGGGGCTGAAGCTTTCTTT.

The genes are TRBV10-3 and TRBJ1-4; a possible D gene is TRBD1 (5 bases). This CDR3 is built from 14 residues. Trimming removed 3 bases from V and 7 bases from J, with 12 bases in between. Germline lookup yields CDR1 ENHRY and CDR2 SYGVKD. CDR3 amino acids: CAISEPGRSEKLFF. CDR3 nucleotides: TGTGCCATCAGTGAACCAGGGCGGAGTGAAAAACTGTTTTTT.